This TCR beta chain emerged from a study of technical replicates of blood from a few donors. Germline-derived CDR1 and CDR2 are MNHEY and SVGAGI. The CDR3 has 14 residues. Trimming cost V 5 bases and J 7 bases; bases outside gene matches: 8. Generated by immunoSEQ multiplex PCR, the TCRdb table keeps only in-frame clones and is missing some. The table records 65,000 to 80,000 clones, under 99% of them present only once. The chain is built from TRBV6-5 and TRBJ2-7, with 10 bases lining up with TRBD2. This TCR came from a human donor in good health. The specimen sequenced was T cells isolated from PBMCs. Here the CDR3 DNA reads TGTGCCAGCAGTACCACCCAACTAGCGGGAGAGCAGTACTTC. This codes for CASSTTQLAGEQYF.